This TCR beta chain was documented in a study of T cells in Graves' hyperthyroidism and ophthalmopathy (dated by TCRdb to between 2018 and 2021). About the study as a whole: Peripheral blood was collected at initial diagnosis, before any treatment. A discovery cohort of about 96 patients, approximately 44 with Graves' ophthalmopathy and 55 to 60 with stable Graves' hyperthyroidism, was used to find distinguishing TCR V-J signatures. An independent validation cohort of under 20 hyperthyroidism patients and about 15 patients who later progressed to ophthalmopathy tested prospective prediction of ophthalmopathy. For training and testing, the roughly 97 patients in the discovery cohort were randomly divided in a 7:3 ratio. The study also compared thyroid tissue and blood T-cell repertoires from roughly six Graves' hyperthyroidism patients. After sampling, hyperthyroidism patients received methimazole starting at 30 mg daily, and ophthalmopathy patients received high-dose intravenous methylprednisolone. The paper describes TCR Vbeta CDR3 sequencing of fewer than 150 peripheral blood samples, made up of under 50 ophthalmopathy patients, more than 70 hyperthyroidism patients and roughly 17 progressor patients.

Findings and caveats that apply to the study as a whole: In validation, the model predicted progression to ophthalmopathy with 55% to 71% sensitivity and roughly 75% specificity, a median of approximately 6.5 months before onset. Most expanded thyroid clonotypes (frequency above 0.001) were also detected in blood, suggesting blood repertoires may reflect thyroid immune responses. Sample size was not statistically predetermined, and investigators were not blinded to group allocation. In cross-validation, a model built on a 13 V-J signature told ophthalmopathy apart from stable hyperthyroidism with 87.88% sensitivity and roughly 81% specificity, and in testing the same model reached 80%/75%.

Stable Graves' hyperthyroidism was defined as no progression to ophthalmopathy during 18 months of follow-up. The hyperthyroidism patients were between 18 and 65 years old and newly diagnosed, with a disease duration of less than 2 months. Any patient with an uncontrolled infection, another autoimmune disease, pregnancy or lactation was excluded. Diagnoses were established on the basis of clinical symptoms, serum thyroxine and TRAb, thyroid ultrasound, and orbital computed tomography. PBMCs were isolated from 7.5 to 10 ml of fresh peripheral blood by Ficoll-Paque density gradient centrifugation. Total RNA was extracted using Trizol reagent, and RNA quality was assessed on an Agilent 2100 Bioanalyzer. The TCR beta CDR3 regions were amplified from the RNA transcripts. For the first round of RT-PCR on the TCR CDR3, the HTBI primer set was used together with the Qiagen OneStep RT-PCR kit. A second multiplex PCR round built the libraries, followed by size selection and purification. Libraries were sequenced paired-end with 100 bp reads on an Illumina HiSeq2000. The paper's data handling went like this. Raw data were processed with SOAPnuke, discarding reads with adapters, uncalled bases, mean Phred below 15, or no exact constant-primer or identifier match. COPE v1.2.5 was used to merge high-quality paired reads, and clonotypes were defined as unique nucleotide sequences. MiTCR v1.1 was used to align the clonotypes against IMGT TRBV, TRBD and TRBJ reference segments. The analysis was restricted to V-J combinations with a frequency above 0.0001, which together covered around 99% of the repertoires. The TCS score was defined as F50 (clonal expansion) divided by E x V (chaos), with BLOSUM62-based TCRdist calculated between CDR3 peptides within each V-J. Welch's t-statistics and random forest reduced just over 500 V-J features to 13, which were used in a naive Bayes classifier (R e1071). Clones were called with MiXCR by TCRdb after fastp trimmed the public reads at Q25, and only in-frame beta chains were retained. Every entry covers one CDR3 protein and lists the most common genes and DNA from its rows. These V and J calls originate from TCRdb's pipeline instead of the authors' own analysis. In all, the sample holds roughly 300,000 distinct CDR3 sequences, and over 11% of those were seen once. 20% to 25% of the sample belongs to the ten largest clones.

This clonotype appeared a few times. It has no known antigen specificity. No much larger clone is present one base from it, and per-base qualities are unavailable. Germline trimming amounts to 3 bases on V and 4 bases on J, with 4 as the count of junction bases outside the gene matches. CDR1 and CDR2 were assigned from the germline V gene (reference sequence) as LNHDA and SQIVND. The cysteine opens and the phenylalanine closes a CDR3 of 15 amino acids. Only the CDR3 DNA stays, 45 bases, in frame from base 1. The sequence was obtained from a woman aged 25-40 years with Graves' hyperthyroidism. The rearranged chain carries TRBV19 and TRBJ1-5, with 9 bases matching TRBD1. Sequencing input: blood. The CDR3 amino acid sequence is: CASSIGTGKNQPQHF. DNA sequence: TGTGCCAGTAGTATCGGGACAGGGAAGAATCAGCCCCAGCATTTT. Full variable domain (CDR3 extended with the reference TRBV19 and TRBJ1-5 proteins): DGGITQSPKYLFRKEGQNVTLSCEQNLNHDAMYWYRQDPGQGLRLIYYSQIVNDFQKGDIAEGYSVSREKKESFPLTVTSAQKNPTAFYLCASSIGTGKNQPQHFGDGTRLSIL.